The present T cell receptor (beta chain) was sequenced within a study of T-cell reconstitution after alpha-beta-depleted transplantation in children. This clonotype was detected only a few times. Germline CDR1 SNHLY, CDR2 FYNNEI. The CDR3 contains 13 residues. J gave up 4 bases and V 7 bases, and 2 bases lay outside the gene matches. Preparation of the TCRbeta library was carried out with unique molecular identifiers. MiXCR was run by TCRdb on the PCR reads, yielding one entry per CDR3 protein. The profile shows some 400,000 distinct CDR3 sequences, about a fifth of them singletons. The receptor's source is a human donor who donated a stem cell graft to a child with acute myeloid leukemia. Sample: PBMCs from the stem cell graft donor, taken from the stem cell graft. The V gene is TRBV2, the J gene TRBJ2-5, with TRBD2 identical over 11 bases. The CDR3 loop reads CASTGLAGETQYF. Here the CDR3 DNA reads TGTGCCAGCACAGGACTAGCGGGAGAGACCCAGTACTTC.